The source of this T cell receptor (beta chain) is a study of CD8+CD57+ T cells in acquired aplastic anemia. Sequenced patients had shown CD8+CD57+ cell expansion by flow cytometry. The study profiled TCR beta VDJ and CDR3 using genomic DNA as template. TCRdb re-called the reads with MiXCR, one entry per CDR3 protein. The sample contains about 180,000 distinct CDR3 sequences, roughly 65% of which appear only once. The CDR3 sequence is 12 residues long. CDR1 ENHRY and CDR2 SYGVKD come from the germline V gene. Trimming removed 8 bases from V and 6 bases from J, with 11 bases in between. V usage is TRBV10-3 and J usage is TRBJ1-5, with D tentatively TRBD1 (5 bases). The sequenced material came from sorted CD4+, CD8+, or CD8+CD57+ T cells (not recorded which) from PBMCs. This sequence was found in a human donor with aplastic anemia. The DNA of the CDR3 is TGTGCCATCGAAGGCGGGGGTCAGCCCCAGCATTTT. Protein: CAIEGGGQPQHF.